The T cell receptor (beta chain) described here comes from a study of T cells in Graves' hyperthyroidism and ophthalmopathy (dated by TCRdb to about 2019). For context, the study as a whole: Peripheral blood was sampled at the time of initial diagnosis, prior to any treatment. To identify distinguishing TCR V-J signatures, a discovery cohort of some 99 patients was used, comprising under 45 with Graves' ophthalmopathy and 57 with stable Graves' hyperthyroidism. An independent validation cohort of about 19 hyperthyroidism patients and over 15 patients who later progressed to ophthalmopathy tested prospective prediction of ophthalmopathy. The roughly 94 discovery patients were randomly split 7:3 into training and test sets. In addition, the study compared T-cell repertoires in thyroid tissue and in blood from five or six Graves' hyperthyroidism patients. Following sampling, methimazole starting at 30 mg daily was given to hyperthyroidism patients, and high-dose intravenous methylprednisolone was given to ophthalmopathy patients. TCR Vbeta CDR3 sequencing of approximately 140 peripheral blood samples (fewer than 45 ophthalmopathy, under 80 hyperthyroidism and some 17 progressor patients) is reported in the paper.

On this clonotype: The specificity of this receptor is unknown. Base qualities are not provided; no much larger clone lies one nucleotide away.

TCR beta CDR3 regions were amplified from RNA transcripts. A first-round RT-PCR of the TCR CDR3 used the HTBI primer set with the Qiagen OneStep RT-PCR kit. Libraries were constructed in a second round of multiplex PCR, after which size selection and purification were performed. Paired-end sequencing of the libraries was performed with 100 bp reads on an Illumina HiSeq2000. Per the original workflow: SOAPnuke was used to process the raw data, removing reads that contained adapters or uncalled bases, had a mean Phred below 15, or lacked an exact match to the constant primer or identifier. High-quality paired reads were merged using COPE v1.2.5, and each unique nucleotide sequence was defined as a clonotype. Clonotypes were aligned to IMGT TRBV, TRBD and TRBJ reference segments using MiTCR v1.1. Only V-J combinations with frequency above 0.0001, covering 99% to 99.2% of repertoires, were analysed. The TCS score was defined as F50 (clonal expansion) divided by E x V (chaos), with BLOSUM62-based TCRdist calculated between CDR3 peptides within each V-J. Welch's t-statistics and random forest reduced 450 to 600 V-J features to 13, which were used in a naive Bayes classifier (R e1071). The similarity between thyroid and blood repertoires was quantified using the Morisita-Horn index. TCRdb redid the processing of the public reads, applying fastp at Q25 and MiXCR, and retained in-frame beta chains. Each entry is one CDR3 protein sequence, shown with its most common DNA and genes. None of the V and J calls come from the authors' own analysis; TCRdb made them. The sample includes hundreds of thousands of distinct CDR3 sequences, with approximately 36% observed a single time. Clones ranked in the top ten supply roughly 30% of the sample.

A patient counted as having stable Graves' hyperthyroidism if no progression to ophthalmopathy occurred over 18 months of follow-up. The hyperthyroidism patients were between 18 and 65 years old and newly diagnosed, with a disease duration of less than 2 months. Exclusion was applied to patients with uncontrolled infections, other autoimmune diseases, pregnancy or lactation. Diagnoses relied on clinical symptoms, serum thyroxine and TRAb, thyroid ultrasound and orbital computed tomography. PBMCs were separated from approximately 10 ml of fresh peripheral blood using Ficoll-Paque density gradient centrifugation. Total RNA was extracted using Trizol reagent, and RNA quality was assessed on an Agilent 2100 Bioanalyzer. Points the paper makes about the study in general: In validation, the model predicted progression to ophthalmopathy a median of about 6.5 months before onset, with about 71% sensitivity and about 72% specificity. Most expanded thyroid clonotypes (frequency above 0.001) were also detected in blood, suggesting blood repertoires may reflect thyroid immune responses. No statistical method was used to set the sample size in advance, and investigators knew the group allocation. A 13 V-J signature model separated ophthalmopathy from stable hyperthyroidism, with approximately 86% sensitivity and roughly 81% specificity in cross-validation and 80%/75% in testing.

The sequence derives from a woman in her 40s with Graves' hyperthyroidism. The specimen sequenced was blood.

The base sequence is TGTGCCAGCAGCTTAGGTGGGACTAGCGGGGTCAATGAGCAGTACTTC. It specifies CASSLGGTSGVNEQYF. The sequence joins TRBV7-8 to TRBJ2-7; 13 of the junction bases match TRBD2. V ends up 1 base short and J 7 bases short, with an unmatched junction base count of 7. From the germline V gene, CDR1 is SGHVS and CDR2 is FQNEAQ. From the cysteine up to the phenylalanine, the CDR3 has a length of 16 residues. This entry keeps only the CDR3 DNA: 48 bases, framed from base 1.